A single sample is the source of the 19 T cell receptor beta chains below, sequenced in a study of cytomegalovirus exposure and HLA in healthy donors. The study ran its PCR with 60 Vbeta and 13 Jbeta primers. Sequencing used immunoSEQ multiplex PCR; TCRdb keeps in-frame clones, though not all of them. The sample lists 100,000 or so clones, roughly 77% seen once, with about 4% in the top ten. Sequencing was carried out using PBMCs. All receptors derive from a woman in her forties or fifties in good health and CMV-seropositive.

CDR3 in amino acids: CASDSRGLAVTQETQYF. The DNA for the CDR3 is TGTGCCAGCGACTCGAGGGGACTAGCGGTGACCCAAGAGACCCAGTACTTC. This sequence joins TRBV7-9 and TRBJ2-5; 11 bases fit TRBD2. The V segment lost 8 bases and the J segment 1 base; nucleotides outside the gene matches: 12. CDR1 SEHNR and CDR2 FQNEAQ come from the germline V gene (reference sequence). The CDR3 loop spans 17 amino acids.

Here the CDR3 reads CACGQVYNEQFF. The CDR3 nucleotides are TGTGCCTGTGGACAGGTCTACAATGAGCAGTTCTTC. The J gene is TRBJ2-1, the V gene TRBV30; 7 positions match TRBD1. The germline CDR1 and CDR2 sequences are GTSNPN and SVGIG (reference sequence). CDR3 length equals 12 residues. The V segment lost 6 bases and the J segment 3 bases; nucleotides outside the gene matches: 2.

J is TRBJ2-7 and V is TRBV6-6; D perhaps matches TRBD2 (5 bases). Trimming removed 7 bases from V and 2 bases from J, with 15 bases in between. Germline CDR1 is MNHNY and CDR2 is SVGAGI (reference sequence). This CDR3 spans 14 amino acids. The CDR3 protein is CASTKLGSPYEQYF. The CDR3 nucleotides are TGTGCCAGCACCAAACTAGGCTCACCCTACGAGCAGTACTTC.

V is TRBV5-1 and J is TRBJ2-1; D is unclear. The CDR3 loop spans 13 amino acids. V dropped 1 base and J dropped 2 bases, with 4 bases sitting between them. Per germline, CDR1 SGHRS and CDR2 YFSETQ. This CDR3 reads CASSLTAYNEQFF. CDR3 coding DNA: TGCGCCAGCAGCTTGACGGCCTACAATGAGCAGTTCTTC.

The rearrangement uses TRBV2 and TRBJ1-2; TRBD1 matches 7 bases. V lost 5 bases to trimming and J lost 4 bases; unmatched junction nucleotides: 7. Looked up from germline, CDR1 is SNHLY and CDR2 is FYNNEI. This CDR3 spans 14 amino acids. The CDR3: CASSLGDRTYGYTF. Here the CDR3 DNA reads TGTGCCAGCAGTCTGGGGGACAGAACCTATGGCTACACCTTC.

This rearrangement joins TRBV2 to TRBJ1-1; D is uncertain. V shed 11 bases and J shed 6 bases, with 13 bases lying between them. Germline V CDR1 and CDR2: SNHLY, FYNNEI. The CDR3 is made up of 11 amino acids. The CDR3 DNA follows: TGTGCCGGGAAGGAGGCGGCTGAAGCTTTCTTT. This encodes CAGKEAAEAFF.

The CDR3 region is CASSTQDNSNQPQHF. The DNA for the CDR3 is TGTGCCAGCAGTACCCAGGACAATAGCAATCAGCCCCAGCATTTT. The rearrangement joins TRBV6-1 to TRBJ1-5; D is perhaps TRBD1 (5 bases). Looked up from germline, CDR1 is MNHNS and CDR2 is SASEGT. Trimming took off 5 bases at V and 0 bases at J, with 11 bases between the two ends. The CDR3 loop spans 15 amino acids.

The CDR3 here is CASSQTGPGEQYF. In DNA form, the CDR3 reads TGTGCCAGCAGCCAGACAGGGCCCGGCGAGCAGTACTTC. The chain combines TRBV7-9 with TRBJ2-7, with 7 bases that match TRBD1. From germline, CDR1 is SEHNR and CDR2 FQNEAQ (reference sequence). The CDR3 sequence is 13 residues long. V was clipped by 5 bases and J by 6 bases; unmatched bases: 7.

The rearrangement joins TRBV6-1 to TRBJ1-1; a possible D gene is TRBD1 (6 bases). Per the germline V gene, CDR1 is MNHNS and CDR2 is SASEGT. V lost 4 bases, J lost 14 bases, and 23 bases lay in between. The CDR3 has 14 amino acids. For the CDR3, the DNA is TGTGCCAGCAGTGCAACAGGGTTGAGGTCCACTGGCTTCTTT. It specifies CASSATGLRSTGFF.

The chain couples TRBV5-6 to TRBJ2-2; tentatively, D is TRBD1 (6 bases). The CDR3 spans 13 residues. Germline V gene data show CDR1 as SGHDT and CDR2 as YYEEEE. Trimming took 4 bases from V and 5 from J, leaving 9 bases between them. The CDR3 coding sequence is TGTGCCAGCAGCCCGGGACAAACCGGGGAGCTGTTTTTT. Translated, it gives CASSPGQTGELFF.

The rearrangement links TRBV7-9 to TRBJ2-3, with 8 bases fitting TRBD2. V was pared by 5 bases and J by 5 bases, with 12 bases of the junction left unmatched. Germline CDR1 is SEHNR and CDR2 is FQNEAQ (reference sequence). The CDR3 is made up of 16 amino acids. Here the CDR3 DNA reads TGTGCCAGCAGCCCATTCGGCGGGAGGTTATTAGATACGCAGTATTTT. Amino acid sequence: CASSPFGGRLLDTQYF.

The chain is built from TRBV7-9 and TRBJ1-1; no definite D call. Trimming pared 1 base from V and 0 bases from J, leaving 9 bases between. Germline V gene lookup returns CDR1 SEHNR and CDR2 FQNEAQ (reference sequence). This CDR3 is 15 amino acids long. The CDR3 DNA is TGTGCCAGCAGCTTAGTGGGCAGCATGAACACTGAAGCTTTCTTT. This gives the protein CASSLVGSMNTEAFF.

The chain couples TRBV5-5 to TRBJ1-2, with D possibly TRBD1 on 5 matching bases. The CDR3 consists of 17 residues. CDR1 is SGHKS and CDR2 is YYEKEE in the germline V gene (reference sequence). The ends were cut back, 0 bases at V and 7 bases at J, with 22 bases in the middle. The CDR3 DNA sequence: TGTGCCAGCAGCTTGGCGTTCAGGGAAGGGAGGTCTCGTGGCTACACCTTC. This encodes CASSLAFREGRSRGYTF.

This clone was picked up a small number of times. The chain is built from TRBV5-1 and TRBJ1-1; D might be TRBD1 (5 bases). There are 13 residues in the CDR3. From germline, CDR1 is SGHRS and CDR2 YFSETQ. V was trimmed by 5 bases and J by 3 bases, leaving 11 bases between them. The CDR3, as DNA: TGCGCCAGCAGTTACACCAGGGACACTGAAGCTTTCTTT. This sequence encodes CASSYTRDTEAFF.

This clone has a handful of counts. The chain carries TRBV27 and TRBJ2-7; tentatively, D is TRBD1 (7 bases). The CDR3 length is 16 residues. CDR1 and CDR2 from the germline V gene are MNHEY and SMNVEV (reference sequence). The germline V and J ends were trimmed by 6 bases and 2 bases, with 20 bases remaining between them. The CDR3 loop reads CASREGGLGGAYEQYF. In nucleotides, the CDR3 is TGTGCCAGCAGGGAAGGGGGCCTGGGCGGGGCCTACGAGCAGTACTTC.

The chain has TRBV30 and TRBJ1-2; 7 bases are a match to TRBD1. J was trimmed by 3 bases and V by 8 bases; bases with no gene match: 6. Germline CDR1 GTSNPN, CDR2 SVGIG (reference sequence). The CDR3 covers 12 residues. This CDR3 is CAGIDRDYGYTF. The CDR3 DNA sequence: TGTGCCGGGATTGACAGGGACTATGGCTACACCTTC. The whole variable domain, remainder taken from reference TRBV30 and TRBJ1-2, is SQTIHQWPATLVQPVGSPLSLECTVEGTSNPNLYWYRQAAGRGLQLLFYSVGIGQISSEVPQNLSASRPQDRQFILSSKKLLLSDSGFYLCAGIDRDYGYTFGSGTRLTVV.

In nucleotides, the CDR3 is TGCGCCAGCAGAAAGGACAGGGGGCTGGATGAAAAACTGTTTTTT. It translates to CASRKDRGLDEKLFF. This rearrangement joins TRBV5-1 to TRBJ1-4, with 11 nucleotides matching TRBD1. This CDR3 spans 15 amino acids. The trim removed 5 bases at V and 6 bases at J, leaving 6 bases unmatched. Germline CDR1 is SGHRS and CDR2 is YFSETQ.

This chain links TRBV2 with TRBJ2-7; TRBD2 agrees at 12 bases. V lost 6 bases, J lost 4 bases, and 1 base stayed unmatched. Germline values: CDR1 SNHLY, CDR2 FYNNEI. The CDR3 contains 13 residues. DNA of the CDR3: TGTGCCAGCAGACTAGCGGGAGGTTACGAGCAGTACTTC. Encoded protein: CASRLAGGYEQYF.

This clone occurred once. The J gene is TRBJ1-5, the V gene TRBV5-5; D is unresolved. Trimming cost V 4 bases and J 5 bases, with 10 bases left between them. The CDR3 contains 13 residues. The germline V gene has CDR1 SGHKS and CDR2 YYEKEE (reference sequence). The CDR3 DNA reads TGTGCCAGCAGCCTAAGAAGATATCAGCCCCAGCATTTT. Residues: CASSLRRYQPQHF. Full variable domain (rest looked up from reference TRBV5-5 and TRBJ1-5): DAGVTQSPTHLIKTRGQQVTLRCSPISGHKSVSWYQQVLGQGPQFIFQYYEKEERGRGNFPDRFSARQFPNYSSELNVNALLLGDSALYLCASSLRRYQPQHFGDGTRLSIL.